Following are 28 T cell receptor beta chains from one sample sequenced in a study of patients and donors after allogeneic stem cell transplantation. TCRdb called the RT-PCR reads again in MiXCR, with one record for every CDR3 protein. Among approximately 160,000 distinct CDR3 sequences listed, nearly 25% were seen once. The sequenced material came from blood, either unsorted or a sorted T cell fraction (not recorded which). The receptor source for this set is a human donor who was either an allogeneic HSCT recipient or a stem cell or donor lymphocyte infusion donor (not recorded which). It is not recorded whose cells these are; they may come from a transplant donor.

The genes are TRBV6-5 and TRBJ1-2; D perhaps matches TRBD1 (5 bases). The germline V gene encodes CDR1 MNHEY and CDR2 SVGAGI. The CDR3 covers 15 residues. Trimming removed 0 bases at V and 10 bases at J, with 18 bases between. The CDR3 nucleotides are TGTGCCAGCAGTTACTCGATACTTACCGGGGACGCCTACACCTTC. It yields the protein CASSYSILTGDAYTF.

This clonotype was seen repeatedly, ten times or more. The chain is built from TRBV29-1 and TRBJ1-1; weak D call: TRBD1 (5 bases). Trimming removed 8 bases at V and 4 bases at J, with 14 bases between. CDR1 is SQVTM and CDR2 is ANQGSEA in the germline V gene. The CDR3 is 12 residues long. The CDR3 DNA reads TGCAGCACGGGACTTTTTGGCACTGAAGCTTTCTTT. Encoded protein: CSTGLFGTEAFF. The whole variable domain, remainder taken from reference TRBV29-1 and TRBJ1-1, is SAVISQKPSRDICQRGTSLTIQCQVDSQVTMMFWYRQQPGQSLTLIATANQGSEATYESGFVIDKFPISRPNLTFSTLTVSNMSPEDSSIYLCSTGLFGTEAFFGQGTRLTVV.

This clonotype was detected only a few times. The chain couples TRBV27 to TRBJ1-5; D is unclear. This CDR3 has 14 amino acids. Germline values: CDR1 MNHEY, CDR2 SMNVEV (reference sequence). V lost 0 bases and J 6 bases, leaving 9 bases between the germline ends. The CDR3 DNA sequence: TGTGCCAGCAGTTTATCGTTATCAGGTCAGCCCCAGCATTTT. Amino acids: CASSLSLSGQPQHF.

The V call is TRBV5-1, the J call TRBJ2-7, with a tentative D call TRBD1 (5 bases). V was clipped by 0 bases and J by 5 bases, with 12 bases between them. The CDR3 totals 14 residues. CDR1 is SGHRS and CDR2 is YFSETQ in the germline V gene. The CDR3: CASSLAWQGDEQYF. The DNA for the CDR3 is TGCGCCAGCAGCTTGGCCTGGCAGGGCGACGAGCAGTACTTC.

This clonotype was picked up many times. V and J are TRBV27 and TRBJ1-1, with D uncertain. The CDR3 is 14 amino acids. Trimming took off 4 bases at V and 4 bases at J, with 13 bases between the two ends. The germline CDR1 and CDR2 sequences are MNHEY and SMNVEV (reference sequence). The CDR3 nucleotides read TGTGCCAGCAGTTCCAGTGCCCTCTTCACTGAAGCTTTCTTT. It translates to CASSSSALFTEAFF.

This clonotype was counted many times. The chain couples TRBV12-3 or TRBV12-4 to TRBJ1-1; D is unresolved. With 2 bases removed from V and 5 bases from J, the gap between germline ends came to 9 bases. The CDR3 is 13 residues long. Here the CDR3 reads CASSLSEGTEAFF. DNA for the CDR3: TGTGCCAGCAGTTTAAGTGAGGGAACTGAAGCTTTCTTT.

This clonotype has only a few counts. The rearrangement uses TRBV10-3 and TRBJ2-6; D may match TRBD1 or TRBD2 (5 bases each). The germline CDR1 and CDR2 sequences are ENHRY and SYGVKD. This CDR3 has 18 amino acids. Trimming took 3 bases from V and 0 from J, leaving 15 bases between them. CDR3 sequence reads: CAISEMWDRRSGANVLTF. CDR3 in DNA: TGTGCCATCAGTGAAATGTGGGACCGACGCTCTGGGGCCAACGTCCTGACTTTC.

Only a few counts were recorded for this clonotype. The J gene is TRBJ1-6, the V gene TRBV7-8, with TRBD1 as a possible D gene (5 bases). Germline CDR1 SGHVS, CDR2 FQNEAQ. The CDR3 consists of 15 residues. The V gene lost 2 bases and the J gene lost 3 bases, with 8 bases spanning the gap. CDR3: CASSLRGFYNSPLHF. CDR3 DNA: TGTGCCAGCAGCTTAAGGGGCTTCTATAATTCACCCCTCCACTTT.

This clonotype was observed a few times. The V and J genes are TRBV12-3 or TRBV12-4 and TRBJ2-1, with D tentatively TRBD1 (6 bases). V was shortened by 6 bases and J by 6 bases, with 12 bases between the two germline ends. This CDR3 is built from 13 residues. The CDR3 sequence: CASSPDRSNEQFF. As DNA, the CDR3 is TGTGCCAGCAGCCCCGACAGGTCCAATGAGCAGTTCTTC.

This clonotype occurred a few times. This chain connects TRBV9 to TRBJ1-2; TRBD1 might be the D (5 bases). The CDR3 sequence is 15 residues long. Trimming removed 3 bases from V and 2 bases from J, with 14 bases in between. Germline V gives CDR1 SGDLS, CDR2 YYNGEE. CDR3 region: CASSAFTGPNYGYTF. The DNA for the CDR3 is TGTGCCAGCAGCGCCTTTACGGGACCCAACTATGGCTACACCTTC.

V usage is TRBV5-5 and J usage is TRBJ2-1, with D hard to call. The V gene lost 1 base and the J gene lost 11 bases, with 13 bases spanning the gap. The CDR3 spans 13 residues. In germline, CDR1 is SGHKS, CDR2 YYEKEE (reference sequence). The CDR3 reads CASSLNGWFQQFF. Here the CDR3 DNA reads TGTGCCAGCAGCTTGAATGGTTGGTTCCAGCAGTTCTTC. Full variable domain (missing parts from reference TRBV5-5 and TRBJ2-1): DAGVTQSPTHLIKTRGQQVTLRCSPISGHKSVSWYQQVLGQGPQFIFQYYEKEERGRGNFPDRFSARQFPNYSSELNVNALLLGDSALYLCASSLNGWFQQFFGPGTRLTVL.

V gene TRBV18 combines with J gene TRBJ1-2; D is undetermined. CDR3 length equals 14 residues. The germline V gene has CDR1 KGHSH and CDR2 LQKENI. V lost 4 bases to trimming and J lost 5 bases, with 14 bases between them. CDR3 sequence reads: CASSLAVAEYGYTF. DNA of the CDR3: TGTGCCAGCTCACTGGCGGTGGCAGAGTATGGCTACACCTTC.

The V call is TRBV2, the J call TRBJ2-3; 7 bases align to TRBD1. Germline V lookup: CDR1 SNHLY, CDR2 FYNNEI. V lost 9 bases to trimming and J lost 0 bases; unmatched junction nucleotides: 12. This CDR3 spans 16 amino acids. In nucleotides, the CDR3 is TGTGCCAGGGGGACAGCCCGAATCCCTAGCACAGATACGCAGTATTTT. Protein product: CARGTARIPSTDTQYF.

The gene calls are TRBV5-6 and TRBJ2-6; D may be TRBD1 or TRBD2 (6 bases each). In germline, CDR1 is SGHDT, CDR2 YYEEEE. V gave up 2 bases and J gave up 0 bases, with 24 bases separating them. CDR3 length: 21 residues. The CDR3 nucleotides read TGTGCCAGCAGCTTATTATGGGCCGGGGGCAGGTTCCCCTCTGGGGCCAACGTCCTGACTTTC. Translating gives CASSLLWAGGRFPSGANVLTF.

This clonotype showed up many times. V is TRBV7-3 and J is TRBJ1-5; D gene uncertain. CDR3 size: 15 residues. In germline, CDR1 is SGHTA, CDR2 FQGTGA. V was trimmed by 4 bases and J by 3 bases, leaving 13 bases between them. As DNA, the CDR3 is TGTGCCAGCAGCTCTGATGGTACGGTCAATCAGCCCCAGCATTTT. Translation: CASSSDGTVNQPQHF.

This rearrangement joins TRBV12-5 to TRBJ2-1, with D hard to call. V was clipped by 0 bases and J by 12 bases, with 24 bases between them. This CDR3 comprises 17 residues. Germline loops: CDR1 LGHNT, CDR2 FRNRAP. The CDR3 DNA follows: TGTGCTAGTGGTTTGGTACCTCCCAAGGACCGAGACAAATGGCAGTTCTTC. Translation: CASGLVPPKDRDKWQFF.

This clonotype was seen ten or more times. V and J are TRBV5-1 and TRBJ1-2, with D perhaps matching TRBD1 (5 bases). V lost 0 bases and J 1 base, leaving 10 bases between the germline ends. Germline V CDR1 and CDR2: SGHRS, YFSETQ. The CDR3 has 15 amino acids. Here the CDR3 DNA reads TGCGCCAGCAGCTTGGCGAGGGGCGGTAACTATGGCTACACCTTC. Protein: CASSLARGGNYGYTF.

V gene TRBV12-3 or TRBV12-4 combines with J gene TRBJ1-5; no clear D. The germline V and J ends were trimmed by 5 bases and 5 bases, with 10 bases remaining between them. The CDR3 loop spans 13 amino acids. The CDR3 is CASSKTRDQPQHF. CDR3 sequence (DNA): TGTGCCAGCAGTAAAACGAGGGATCAGCCCCAGCATTTT.

In its sample, this clonotype was seen a few times. CDR3 in DNA: TGTGCCAGCAGCGTAGGACTCCGGCGAGGTACACAAAGATACAATGAGCAGTTCTTC. It is translated as CASSVGLRRGTQRYNEQFF. This rearrangement joins TRBV5-5 to TRBJ2-1, with TRBD2 as a possible D gene (5 bases). The CDR3 loop spans 19 amino acids. CDR1 and CDR2 from the germline V gene are SGHKS and YYEKEE (reference sequence). The V gene lost 4 bases and the J gene lost 4 bases, with 27 bases spanning the gap.

This clonotype was detected a few times. V gene TRBV12-5 combines with J gene TRBJ2-7; TRBD1 agrees at 8 bases. Germline CDR1 LGHNT, CDR2 FRNRAP. The CDR3 spans 13 residues. V shed 5 bases and J 8 bases; nucleotides not matched to a gene: 8. In DNA, the CDR3 is TGTGCTAGTGGTACCGAGACAGGGGCCAAGCAGTACTTC. Translation: CASGTETGAKQYF. The full variable domain, rest sourced from reference TRBV12-5 and TRBJ2-7, is DARVTQTPRHKVTEMGQEVTMRCQPILGHNTVFWYRQTMMQGLELLAYFRNRAPLDDSGMPKDRFSAEMPDATLATLKIQPSEPRDSAVYFCASGTETGAKQYFGPGTRLTVT.

The chain is built from TRBV5-1 and TRBJ2-3, with D maybe TRBD1 (6 bases). V dropped 4 bases and J dropped 5 bases, with 14 bases sitting between them. The CDR3 covers 14 residues. Germline assignment: CDR1 SGHRS and CDR2 YFSETQ. The chain's CDR3 is CASSPQGAGDTQYF. CDR3 DNA sequence: TGCGCCAGCAGCCCACAGGGTGCGGGAGATACGCAGTATTTT.

This chain joins TRBV11-2 and TRBJ1-2; D is uncertain. The germline V gene encodes CDR1 SGHAT and CDR2 FQNNGV. V lost 4 bases and J lost 8, with 11 bases in between. The CDR3 is 12 residues long. The CDR3 reads CASSSNGWGYTF. The CDR3 DNA reads TGTGCCAGCAGCTCTAATGGGTGGGGCTACACCTTC. Full variable domain (outside the CDR3, taken from reference TRBV11-2 and TRBJ1-2): EAGVAQSPRYKIIEKRQSVAFWCNPISGHATLYWYQQILGQGPKLLIQFQNNGVVDDSQLPKDRFSAERLKGVDSTLKIQPAKLEDSAVYLCASSSNGWGYTFGSGTRLTVV.

This clonotype showed up just a few times. V usage is TRBV24-1 and J usage is TRBJ1-5; possibly TRBD1 for D (5 bases). CDR1 is KGHDR and CDR2 is SFDVKD in the germline V gene. This CDR3 is built from 15 residues. V was shortened by 4 bases and J by 11 bases, with 20 bases between the two germline ends. The CDR3 region has the DNA TGTGCCACCAGTGACCCCCGGGACGGAGATTCGGCCCAGCATTTT. It translates to CATSDPRDGDSAQHF.

The table lists this clonotype with a few counts. The chain couples TRBV5-6 to TRBJ2-7, with D possibly being TRBD2 (6 bases). The CDR3 totals 15 residues. The germline V gene has CDR1 SGHDT and CDR2 YYEEEE. Deletions cut 4 bases from V and 7 bases from J, with 21 bases between. CDR3 in DNA: TGTGCCAGCAGCCTACTTAAGGACTACCTTGGGGAGCAGTACTTC. Translated: CASSLLKDYLGEQYF.

This rearrangement joins TRBV7-8 to TRBJ2-5; D possibly uses TRBD1 or TRBD2 (5 bases each). Germline values: CDR1 SGHVS, CDR2 FQNEAQ. The CDR3 length is 15 residues. V gave up 4 bases and J gave up 3 bases, with 15 bases separating them. The DNA of the CDR3 is TGTGCCAGCAGCTCTCTGACCCGGGGCAAAGAGACCCAGTACTTC. Its translation: CASSSLTRGKETQYF.

This clonotype was found a few times. This chain links TRBV19 with TRBJ2-3; D might be TRBD1 (5 bases). Deletions cut 2 bases from V and 10 bases from J, with 16 bases between. There are 14 residues in the CDR3. Germline values: CDR1 LNHDA, CDR2 SQIVND (reference sequence). CDR3 in amino acids: CASSIRGPVGSQYF. The CDR3 bases are TGTGCCAGTAGTATAAGGGGTCCTGTAGGTTCGCAGTATTTT.

This clonotype has a handful of counts. The CDR3 is CSARALVGGYEQYF. The CDR3 DNA sequence: TGCAGTGCTAGAGCTCTTGTTGGCGGCTACGAGCAGTACTTC. This chain connects TRBV20-1 to TRBJ2-7; D unresolved. Looked up from germline, CDR1 is DFQATT and CDR2 is SNEGSKA (reference sequence). This CDR3 region has 14 residues. The V and J ends lost 1 base and 3 bases respectively, with 13 bases between them.

In this sample, this clonotype turned up a few times. The chain recombines TRBV20-1 with TRBJ1-3, with 11 bases that match TRBD1. CDR3 size: 18 residues. Germline V gene sequence: CDR1 DFQATT, CDR2 SNEGSKA (reference sequence). With V trimmed by 2 bases and J by 0 bases, 9 bases remained unmatched. This CDR3 is CSARTGTGGRFSGNTIYF. CDR3 DNA sequence: TGCAGTGCTAGAACCGGGACAGGGGGACGTTTCTCTGGAAACACCATATATTTT.